This TCR beta chain was retrieved from a study of shared clonotypes between healthy human individuals. In the authors' methods: Owing to the provision of junction-only sequences devoid of quality scores by immunoSEQ, filtering differed. TCRdb keeps only in-frame clones here, not all; method: immunoSEQ multiplex PCR. The D gene and trimming were derived from the DNA, and the V and J assignments and clone size from that table. This sample has hundreds of thousands of clones, with 96% found just once. Naive CD8 populations comprised CD45RO-negative cells positively selected for CCR7, excluding terminally differentiated effector memory CD45RA+ cells. Note on this clone: Its antigen is still unknown.

The trim removed 6 bases at V and 6 bases at J, leaving 13 bases unmatched. The CDR3 has 15 residues. CDR1 is MDHEN, CDR2 SYDVKM, per germline. Broader study findings: Sampling was confined to blood; repertoires within tissues likely differ.

The sequenced sample was naive CD8+ T cells sorted from blood. The TCR was taken from a woman aged 25 to 39 in good health. The chain joins TRBV28 to TRBJ1-2, with TRBD1 identical over 7 bases. CDR3 bases: TGTGCCAGCAGCCGCCCATCGACAGGGTTCGATGGCTACACCTTC. This encodes CASSRPSTGFDGYTF.